Listed here are 15 T cell receptor beta chains from one sample, sequenced in a study of blood T cell repertoires in COVID-19. Profiled with immunoSEQ multiplex PCR; TCRdb holds only in-frame clones, not every one. The sample has tens of thousands of clones, 55% to 80% seen once. The material sequenced was peripheral blood. These receptors all come from a human donor in a cohort sampled during active COVID-19.

This CDR3 reads CASSFPDRTGYTF. The DNA of the CDR3 is TGTGCCAGCAGCTTCCCCGACAGGACTGGCTACACCTTC. This chain links TRBV13 with TRBJ1-2; D is possibly TRBD1 (6 bases). V lost 3 bases, J lost 7 bases, and 12 bases lay in between. The CDR3 is made up of 13 amino acids. Germline loops: CDR1 PRHDT, CDR2 FYEKMQ (reference sequence).

The rearrangement joins TRBV10-3 to TRBJ1-4; 8 nucleotides line up with TRBD1. The CDR3 spans 16 residues. Germline trimming cut 5 bases from V and 5 bases from J; bases unmatched to any gene: 10. CDR1 and CDR2 from the germline V gene are ENHRY and SYGVKD. This CDR3 reads CAISRGTGQLNEKLFF. Here the CDR3 DNA reads TGTGCCATCAGTCGCGGGACAGGACAGTTAAATGAAAAACTGTTTTTT.

Worth noting for this clone: Germline and junction disagree at one end, which may indicate a read error. The rearrangement links TRBV11-3 to TRBJ2-1; 9 bases fit TRBD2. Germline V gives CDR1 SGHNT, CDR2 YENEEA. This CDR3 is built from 15 residues. Here the CDR3 DNA reads TGTGCCCGCAGCTTTCGCGGGGGGGGCGGGAATGAGCAGTTCTTC. Residues: CARSFRGGGGNEQFF.

This clone was counted once. The CDR3 DNA follows: TGTGCCAGCAGCTTAGAGGGCGGGACGGGCACAGATACGCAGTATTTT. Encoded protein: CASSLEGGTGTDTQYF. This rearrangement joins TRBV7-2 to TRBJ2-3; D might be TRBD2 (6 bases). This CDR3 is built from 16 residues. From germline, CDR1 is SGHTA and CDR2 FQGNSA. Trimming cost V 1 base and J 1 base, with 12 bases left between them.

The chain couples TRBV11-3 to TRBJ2-1, with 8 bases identical to TRBD2. The CDR3 has 16 residues. The J segment lost 3 bases and the V segment lost 3 bases, leaving 7 bases of the junction unmatched. CDR1 and CDR2 from the germline V gene are SGHNT and YENEEA. For the CDR3, the DNA is TGTGCCAGCAGCTTTCGCGGTCTAGCGGGCTACAATGAGCAGTTCTTC. As protein: CASSFRGLAGYNEQFF.

The rearrangement joins TRBV19 to TRBJ2-3; D gene unclear. The CDR3 loop spans 14 amino acids. Trimming took 5 bases from V and 5 from J, leaving 14 bases between them. Germline V gene data show CDR1 as LNHDA and CDR2 as SQIVND (reference sequence). The CDR3 is CASSLPGLEDTQYF. The DNA of the CDR3 is TGTGCCAGTAGTCTCCCCGGGTTGGAAGATACGCAGTATTTT.

The chain links TRBV2 to TRBJ1-4; D is unclear. The germline CDR1 and CDR2 sequences are SNHLY and FYNNEI. V was pared by 10 bases and J by 8 bases, with 17 bases between. This CDR3 has 13 residues. DNA of the CDR3: TGTGCCATCTACGTAACCGAGGGAGAAAAACTGTTTTTT. Its protein is CAIYVTEGEKLFF. Complete variable domain (other parts from reference TRBV2 and TRBJ1-4): EPEVTQTPSHQVTQMGQEVILRCVPISNHLYFYWYRQILGQKVEFLVSFYNNEISEKSEIFDDQFSVERPDGSNFTLKIRSTKLEDSAMYFCAIYVTEGEKLFFGSGTQLSVL.

In this sample, this clone turned up a few times. The rearrangement joins TRBV27 to TRBJ1-2; 12 nucleotides match TRBD1. The CDR3 consists of 13 residues. In germline, CDR1 is MNHEY, CDR2 SMNVEV (reference sequence). The J segment lost 7 bases and the V segment lost 6 bases, leaving 3 bases of the junction unmatched. DNA for the CDR3: TGTGCCAGCAGAGGGACAGGGGGCTTTGGCTACACCTTC. This sequence encodes CASRGTGGFGYTF.

The chain couples TRBV20-1 to TRBJ2-3; 7 bases map to TRBD2. The V gene end was trimmed by 3 bases and the J gene end by 4 bases; junction bases not matched to a gene: 10. CDR3 length: 15 amino acids. CDR1 and CDR2 (germline): DFQATT, SNEGSKA (reference sequence). CDR3 loop: CSASQAGSLADTQYF. CDR3 bases: TGCAGTGCTAGTCAAGCGGGGAGTTTGGCAGATACGCAGTATTTT.

The chain joins TRBV2 to TRBJ1-5, with 8 bases fitting TRBD1. This CDR3 is 15 amino acids long. CDR1 and CDR2 (germline): SNHLY, FYNNEI. Unmatched junction bases numbered 7, after V lost 6 bases and J lost 3 bases. The CDR3 loop is CASRPSGGYNQPQHF. The CDR3 region has the DNA TGTGCCAGCAGACCTTCAGGGGGCTACAATCAGCCCCAGCATTTT.

The V gene is TRBV7-2, the J gene TRBJ2-3; D possibly corresponds to TRBD1 (6 bases). Trimming took off 5 bases at V and 3 bases at J, with 6 bases between the two ends. CDR1 SGHTA and CDR2 FQGNSA come from the germline V gene. The CDR3 contains 12 residues. CDR3 nucleotides: TGTGCCAGCAGCAGGGGGACAGATACGCAGTATTTT. Translation: CASSRGTDTQYF.

The J gene is TRBJ2-7, the V gene TRBV4-3; D is unresolved. V lost 1 base and J 9 bases, leaving 13 bases between the germline ends. Looked up from germline, CDR1 is LGHNA and CDR2 is YSLEER. The CDR3 totals 13 residues. CDR3 in DNA: TGCGCCAGCAGCCAAGGGGCATCTACGAGGCAGTACTTC. It translates to CASSQGASTRQYF.

The chain recombines TRBV21-1 with TRBJ2-1; the table's D call, TRBD1, has no DNA check behind it. TRBV21-1 is termed a pseudogene. There are 14 residues in the CDR3. CDR3 nucleotides: TGTGCCAGCAGCAATTCACAGGGTGGCAATGAGCAGTTCTTC. It translates to CASSNSQGGNEQFF.

V and J are TRBV5-4 and TRBJ1-2; TRBD1 is a possible D gene (5 bases). CDR3 length: 16 amino acids. Germline V lookup: CDR1 SGHNT, CDR2 YYREEE (reference sequence). The V and J ends lost 0 bases and 4 bases respectively, with 16 bases between them. CDR3 in DNA: TGTGCCAGCAGCTTGGTGCAGGGCGCATACGGCTATGGCTACACCTTC. Encoded protein: CASSLVQGAYGYGYTF.

This rearrangement joins TRBV7-3 to TRBJ2-3; TRBD2 agrees at 9 bases. Germline values: CDR1 SGHTA, CDR2 FQGTGA. This CDR3 comprises 17 residues. Trimming removed 3 bases from V and 0 bases from J; junction bases left unmatched: 7. The CDR3 DNA follows: TGTGCCAGCAGCTTTTCGTCTAGCGGGGCTAGCACAGATACGCAGTATTTT. Translated, it gives CASSFSSSGASTDTQYF.